Reported below is one T cell receptor (beta chain). The antigen is undetermined. This record belongs to a study of blood T cells in healthy people across ages. Study observations and caveats: Long-lived and aged donors differed, with more naive CD4+ cells and higher diversity in the long-lived.

The V and J ends lost 5 bases and 11 bases, in that order; junction bases with no gene match: 14. The germline V gene has CDR1 SGHTA and CDR2 FQGNSA. CDR3 length: 15 residues. For the second PCR, which ran for about 7 to 11 cycles, a sample-barcoded 5' primer and a J-beta primer mix were used. Each CDR3 protein gets one entry after TCRdb re-called the 5' RACE reads with MiXCR. The sample comprises hundreds of thousands of distinct CDR3 sequences, more than 50% of which are singletons, and roughly 26% rests with the top ten. Material for sequencing was blood. The receptor comes from a man aged 40-49 years in good health. The genes are TRBV7-2 and TRBJ1-4, with 7 bases that match TRBD1. CDR3 protein: CASSVSTGVEFKLFF. The CDR3 DNA is TGTGCCAGCAGCGTATCCACAGGGGTAGAATTCAAACTGTTTTTT.